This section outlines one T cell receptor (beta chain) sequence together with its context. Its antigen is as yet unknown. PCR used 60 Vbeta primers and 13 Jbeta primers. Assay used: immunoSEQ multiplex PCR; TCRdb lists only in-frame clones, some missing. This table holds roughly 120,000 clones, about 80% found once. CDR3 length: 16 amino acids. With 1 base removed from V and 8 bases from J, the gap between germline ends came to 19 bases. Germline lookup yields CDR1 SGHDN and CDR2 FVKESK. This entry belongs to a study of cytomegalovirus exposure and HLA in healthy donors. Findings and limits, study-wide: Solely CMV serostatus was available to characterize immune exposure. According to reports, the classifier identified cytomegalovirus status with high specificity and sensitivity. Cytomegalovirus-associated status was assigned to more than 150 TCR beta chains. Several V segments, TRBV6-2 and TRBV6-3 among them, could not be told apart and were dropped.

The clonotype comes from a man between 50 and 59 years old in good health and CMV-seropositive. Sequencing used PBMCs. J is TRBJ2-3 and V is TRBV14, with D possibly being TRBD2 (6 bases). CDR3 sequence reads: CASSQVGLLASPTQYF. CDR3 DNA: TGTGCCAGCAGCCAAGTAGGGCTACTAGCCTCCCCTACGCAGTATTTT.